The source of this T cell receptor beta chain is a study of T cells in Graves' hyperthyroidism and ophthalmopathy. This clonotype was counted many times. Trimming took 4 bases from V and 4 from J; bases not matched to a gene: 13. This CDR3 has 17 amino acids. Germline CDR1 is SEHNR and CDR2 is FQNEAQ (reference sequence). RNA transcripts yielded amplified TCR beta CDR3 regions. First-round RT-PCR of the TCR CDR3 relied on the HTBI primer set. TCRdb reprocessed the multiplex PCR reads via MiXCR and lists one record per CDR3 protein. Of fewer than 450,000 distinct CDR3 sequences in the sample, about a sixth are singletons; the top ten hold 34%.

The sample taken for sequencing was blood. The rearrangement joins TRBV7-9 to TRBJ2-3, with 8 bases that match TRBD2. The sequence was obtained from a woman under 40 with Graves' hyperthyroidism that later progressed to Graves' ophthalmopathy. The CDR3 DNA reads TGTGCCAGCAGCTCCGCGTATTTGAGCGGGGGTCCAGATACGCAGTATTTT. The encoded protein is CASSSAYLSGGPDTQYF.